The sequence of this T cell receptor (beta chain) was determined in a study of naive and memory T cell subsets. This clonotype came up many times. Its antigen is as yet unknown. Separate alpha and beta amplification began at the second PCR step. Both TRBC1 and TRBC2 were covered by a beta constant-region primer of two equimolar oligonucleotides. Four rounds of PCR amplified the ligated cDNA using nested alpha and beta constant-region primers plus SP2. MiXCR was run by TCRdb on the UMI-ligation and nested PCR reads, yielding one entry per CDR3 protein. In the table there are more than 120,000 distinct CDR3 sequences, approximately 20% of which are singletons. V was clipped by 1 base and J by 0 bases, with 14 bases between them. Germline V gene data show CDR1 as SGHAT and CDR2 as FQNNGV. The CDR3 spans 17 residues. Points from the study as a whole: In naive cells, over 95% of TCR sequences were seen only once. Expression changes during T cell differentiation may affect RNA-based TCR counts. Naive repertoires, especially CD8, held a few larger clonotypes, possibly memory cells re-expressing CD45RA. Clonotypes here are unpaired alpha or beta chain sequences.

Sequencing was performed on naive CD8+ T cells from blood. This receptor was taken from a human donor in good health. This chain links TRBV11-2 with TRBJ2-3; D ambiguous. The CDR3 here is CASSLVASAQSTDTQYF. CDR3 DNA: TGTGCCAGCAGCTTAGTAGCCAGCGCGCAGAGCACAGATACGCAGTATTTT.